A single sample is the source of the 29 T cell receptor beta chains below, sequenced in a study of blood T cell repertoires in COVID-19. Generated by immunoSEQ multiplex PCR, the TCRdb table keeps only in-frame clones and is missing some. The sample records about 79,000 clones, around nine tenths being singletons. The material sequenced was peripheral blood. These TCRs come from a man in his 70s with active or convalescent COVID-19.

V is TRBV27 and J is TRBJ1-1; D unresolved. CDR1 MNHEY and CDR2 SMNVEV come from the germline V gene (reference sequence). This CDR3 has 13 amino acids. Deletions cut 2 bases from V and 1 base from J, with 5 bases between. The DNA for the CDR3 is TGTGCCAGCAGTTTACTAGGGAACACTGAAGCTTTCTTT. This codes for CASSLLGNTEAFF.

This clone has a handful of counts. The J gene is TRBJ1-6, the V gene TRBV5-6, with a possible D match to TRBD1 (6 bases). V lost 0 bases and J lost 7, with 8 bases in between. This CDR3 is 14 amino acids long. Looked up from germline, CDR1 is SGHDT and CDR2 is YYEEEE. The CDR3 region is CASSLGQENSPLHF. CDR3 nucleotides: TGTGCCAGCAGCTTGGGACAGGAAAATTCACCCCTCCACTTT.

The chain recombines TRBV4-2 with TRBJ2-5; D not resolved. The V end was cut by 0 bases, the J end by 1 base, with 9 bases between. This CDR3 has 15 residues. Looked up from germline, CDR1 is LGHNA and CDR2 is YNFKEQ. In DNA form, the CDR3 reads TGTGCCAGCAGCCAAGAGAAGTTACTCCAAGAGACCCAGTACTTC. Its protein is CASSQEKLLQETQYF.

The CDR3 DNA follows: TGCGCCAGCAGCCGAATGACAGTTTCCTACGAGCAGTACTTC. Amino acids: CASSRMTVSYEQYF. The chain combines TRBV4-1 with TRBJ2-7; TRBD1 might be the D (5 bases). Germline-derived CDR1 and CDR2 are MGHRA and YSYEKL. The CDR3 has 14 residues. Between the trimmed V and J ends, which lost 4 bases and 1 base, there was a span of 11 bases.

The CDR3 is CASSLADWQGLSNTIYF. CDR3 DNA: TGTGCCAGCAGCTTGGCCGATTGGCAGGGATTAAGTAACACCATATATTTT. This chain joins TRBV5-6 and TRBJ1-3; tentatively, D is TRBD1 (5 bases). Per the germline V gene, CDR1 is SGHDT and CDR2 is YYEEEE. CDR3 length: 17 amino acids. V lost 0 bases to trimming and J lost 7 bases, with 20 bases between them.

The chain uses TRBV6-6 and TRBJ1-5; 7 bases match TRBD1. Losses at the gene ends were 11 bases for V and 2 bases for J; bases not matched to a gene: 12. This CDR3 contains 15 residues. From germline, CDR1 is MNHNY and CDR2 SVGAGI (reference sequence). The chain's CDR3 is CASRRGQEGNQPQHF. CDR3 nucleotides: TGTGCCTCTAGGAGGGGGCAAGAGGGCAATCAGCCCCAGCATTTT.

The chain has TRBV28 and TRBJ1-5, with D tentatively TRBD1 (6 bases). The CDR3 totals 15 residues. CDR1 and CDR2 (germline): MDHEN, SYDVKM. The ends were cut back, 5 bases at V and 0 bases at J, with 11 bases in the middle. CDR3 sequence: CASSTGQNSNQPQHF. In DNA, the CDR3 is TGTGCCAGCAGTACTGGACAGAATAGCAATCAGCCCCAGCATTTT.

The V call is TRBV7-9, the J call TRBJ2-7, with 11 bases that match TRBD1. The CDR3 extends over 12 amino acids. With V trimmed by 5 bases and J by 7 bases, 1 base remained unmatched. CDR1 and CDR2 (germline): SEHNR, FQNEAQ (reference sequence). For the CDR3, the DNA is TGTGCCAGCAGCCGGGACAGGGGGGAGCAGTACTTC. This codes for CASSRDRGEQYF.

The chain uses TRBV5-4 and TRBJ2-1, with TRBD2 matching over 12 bases. CDR3 length: 18 amino acids. CDR1 is SGHNT and CDR2 is YYREEE in the germline V gene (reference sequence). J lost 3 bases, V lost 0 bases, and 7 bases had no gene match. This CDR3 is CASSLGLAGGRNYNEQFF. The CDR3 DNA is TGTGCCAGCAGCTTGGGGCTAGCGGGAGGGCGAAACTACAATGAGCAGTTCTTC.

The chain joins TRBV10-3 to TRBJ1-3, with 9 bases that match TRBD1. After removal of 0 bases from V and 0 bases from J, the junction contained 9 bases not matched to a gene. The CDR3 contains 19 residues. Germline assignment: CDR1 ENHRY and CDR2 SYGVKD. The CDR3 nucleotides read TGTGCCATCAGTGAGTCGCCTCCGGGACAGGGATTCTCTGGAAACACCATATATTTT. This codes for CAISESPPGQGFSGNTIYF.

This clone was observed a single time. The chain has TRBV5-1 and TRBJ2-2; 8 positions agree with TRBD1. The CDR3 consists of 15 residues. The ends lost 6 bases at V and 6 bases at J; junction bases unmatched: 10. Germline V gives CDR1 SGHRS, CDR2 YFSETQ. The CDR3 protein is CASTPVGQGAGELFF. Here the CDR3 DNA reads TGCGCCAGCACCCCCGTTGGACAGGGCGCCGGGGAGCTGTTTTTT.

V gene TRBV6-6 combines with J gene TRBJ1-4; D is uncertain. The CDR3 consists of 11 residues. Germline V gives CDR1 MNHNY, CDR2 SVGAGI (reference sequence). V was cut by 11 bases and J by 0 bases, with 4 bases left in between. The CDR3 spells CASATNEKLFF. The CDR3 region has the DNA TGTGCCTCCGCAACTAATGAAAAACTGTTTTTT.

The rearrangement links TRBV5-1 to TRBJ2-1; D call uncertain. The germline V gene encodes CDR1 SGHRS and CDR2 YFSETQ. The ends were cut back, 1 base at V and 5 bases at J, with 13 bases in the middle. The CDR3 is 15 amino acids. This CDR3 reads CASSLRSSRDNEQFF. The CDR3 DNA follows: TGCGCCAGCAGCTTGCGGTCTAGTCGAGACAATGAGCAGTTCTTC.

The gene calls are TRBV28 and TRBJ1-4, with D hard to call. V gave up 8 bases and J gave up 8 bases, with 18 bases separating them. Germline V gives CDR1 MDHEN, CDR2 SYDVKM. The CDR3 runs to 14 residues. For the CDR3, the DNA is TGTGCCAGCTCCCCTTCGGGTCGGTCGGAAAAACTGTTTTTT. Its protein product is CASSPSGRSEKLFF.

The genes are TRBV27 and TRBJ1-1, with 7 positions matching TRBD1. The CDR3 totals 13 residues. V lost 3 bases to trimming and J lost 6 bases; unmatched junction nucleotides: 4. Germline V CDR1 and CDR2: MNHEY, SMNVEV (reference sequence). CDR3 sequence reads: CASSFWQGAEAFF. The CDR3 bases are TGTGCCAGCAGTTTTTGGCAGGGGGCTGAAGCTTTCTTT.

The chain recombines TRBV19 with TRBJ1-6, with D uncertain. The CDR3 contains 13 residues. V lost 7 bases and J lost 4, with 8 bases in between. Germline CDR1 and CDR2: LNHDA and SQIVND (reference sequence). The CDR3: CASTSLYNSPLHF. CDR3 coding DNA: TGTGCCAGTACCTCACTTTATAATTCACCCCTCCACTTT.

V and J are TRBV10-1 and TRBJ1-2; TRBD1 matches at 10 bases. Germline CDR1 is WNHNN and CDR2 is SYGVQD (reference sequence). This CDR3 region has 14 residues. The V gene end was trimmed by 5 bases and the J gene end by 3 bases; junction bases not matched to a gene: 3. CDR3 loop: CASSTGTGDYGYTF. The CDR3 coding sequence is TGCGCCAGCAGTACCGGGACAGGGGACTATGGCTACACCTTC.

This clone was observed a single time. The chain carries TRBV7-3 and TRBJ2-1; D is perhaps TRBD2 (6 bases). This CDR3 has 13 residues. Per the germline V gene, CDR1 is SGHTA and CDR2 is FQGTGA. The germline V and J ends were trimmed by 3 bases and 10 bases, with 13 bases remaining between them. The CDR3 DNA reads TGTGCCAGCAGCTTGTCGGGAGTTTGGGAGCAGTTCTTC. This codes for CASSLSGVWEQFF.

This rearrangement joins TRBV7-2 to TRBJ1-5, with a possible D match to TRBD1 (6 bases). This CDR3 has 16 amino acids. CDR1 and CDR2 from the germline V gene are SGHTA and FQGNSA. Trimming took off 1 base at V and 0 bases at J, with 10 bases between the two ends. For the CDR3, the DNA is TGTGCCAGCAGCTTAGGTGGGACAATTAGCAATCAGCCCCAGCATTTT. Protein: CASSLGGTISNQPQHF.

The rearrangement uses TRBV27 and TRBJ2-2; 11 bases fit TRBD2. CDR1 and CDR2 (germline): MNHEY, SMNVEV (reference sequence). The ends lost 5 bases at V and 5 bases at J; junction bases unmatched: 7. The CDR3 has 16 residues. The CDR3 here is CASSLNSGRATGELFF. The CDR3 DNA is TGTGCCAGCAGTCTCAATAGCGGGAGGGCGACCGGGGAGCTGTTTTTT.

The chain combines TRBV24-1 with TRBJ2-1, with 8 positions matching TRBD1. CDR3 length equals 17 residues. Trimming at V came to 3 bases and at J to 6 bases, leaving 12 bases not matched to a gene. Germline assignment: CDR1 KGHDR and CDR2 SFDVKD. CDR3 sequence (DNA): TGTGCCACCAGTGATCGAGACAGGGGAAGTTGGGGCAATGAGCAGTTCTTC. This sequence encodes CATSDRDRGSWGNEQFF.

The chain is built from TRBV5-5 and TRBJ2-7, with TRBD1 matching over 8 bases. Germline values: CDR1 SGHKS, CDR2 YYEKEE (reference sequence). The J segment lost 6 bases and the V segment lost 5 bases, leaving 4 bases of the junction unmatched. CDR3 length equals 12 residues. The CDR3 bases are TGTGCCAGCAGTCAAACAGGGGGCGAGCAGTACTTC. Its translation: CASSQTGGEQYF.

This rearrangement joins TRBV5-4 to TRBJ2-1, with a weak D call TRBD2 (5 bases). V was clipped by 4 bases and J by 7 bases, with 6 bases between them. Germline CDR1 and CDR2: SGHNT and YYREEE (reference sequence). CDR3 length: 11 amino acids. The CDR3 loop is CASSRTNEQFF. Written as DNA, the CDR3 is TGTGCCAGCAGCCGGACTAATGAGCAGTTCTTC.

The chain has TRBV5-4 and TRBJ2-5; 13 bases are a match to TRBD2. The CDR3 covers 17 residues. V gave up 0 bases and J gave up 3 bases; unmatched junction bases: 5. CDR1 is SGHNT, CDR2 YYREEE, per germline (reference sequence). CDR3 in amino acids: CASSLGPGTSGKETQYF. In DNA form, the CDR3 reads TGTGCCAGCAGCTTGGGGCCCGGGACTAGCGGGAAAGAGACCCAGTACTTC.

The V call is TRBV27, the J call TRBJ1-6, with TRBD1 identical over 8 bases. The CDR3 has 14 amino acids. The J segment lost 9 bases and the V segment lost 6 bases, leaving 7 bases of the junction unmatched. CDR1 and CDR2 (germline): MNHEY, SMNVEV (reference sequence). The CDR3 protein is CASSQTGGGSPLHF. DNA of the CDR3: TGTGCCAGCAGCCAAACAGGGGGAGGTTCACCCCTCCACTTT.

The genes are TRBV28 and TRBJ1-1; weak D call: TRBD1 (5 bases). Trimming removed 7 bases from V and 1 base from J, with 13 bases in between. The CDR3 extends over 14 amino acids. Germline CDR1 is MDHEN and CDR2 is SYDVKM. The CDR3 DNA reads TGTGCCAGCAATCAGGGCGGGGGGAACACTGAAGCTTTCTTT. It is translated as CASNQGGGNTEAFF.

This chain joins TRBV30 and TRBJ1-2; no clear D. Trimming took 0 bases from V and 7 from J, leaving 6 bases between them. Germline loops: CDR1 GTSNPN, CDR2 SVGIG (reference sequence). This CDR3 has 11 residues. The CDR3: CAWSVGSGYTF. CDR3 in DNA: TGTGCCTGGAGTGTAGGGAGTGGCTACACCTTC.

The chain uses TRBV18 and TRBJ1-2; D perhaps matches TRBD1 (6 bases). Germline V gene lookup returns CDR1 KGHSH and CDR2 LQKENI. V lost 3 bases, J lost 2 bases, and 10 bases lay in between. The CDR3 is made up of 14 amino acids. The DNA for the CDR3 is TGTGCCAGCTCACCCAAACAGGGAAACTATGGCTACACCTTC. Protein product: CASSPKQGNYGYTF.

The gene calls are TRBV2 and TRBJ2-7; the match to TRBD2 covers 13 bases. Per germline, CDR1 SNHLY and CDR2 FYNNEI. Trimming cost V 5 bases and J 5 bases; bases outside gene matches: 3. This CDR3 region has 14 residues. CDR3 sequence (DNA): TGTGCCAGCAGTTGGACTAGCGGGAGTAACGAGCAGTACTTC. The encoded protein is CASSWTSGSNEQYF.